This T cell receptor beta chain was identified during a study of T-cell reconstitution after alpha-beta-depleted transplantation in children. General study results and limits: Expanded graft clones numbering several hundred reportedly gave rise to alpha-beta T cells about two months after transplant. Several patients had high TCRbeta diversity at day 60; it came from surviving recipient T cells and thymic progenitors. Newly generated T cells supplied most T-cell counts and diversity one year post-transplant.

Germline CDR1 SGHNT, CDR2 YYREEE (reference sequence). V shed 2 bases and J 7 bases; nucleotides not matched to a gene: 11. This CDR3 is built from 15 residues. Researchers prepared the TCRbeta library using unique molecular identifiers, the study reports. One entry per CDR3 protein results from TCRdb running MiXCR on the PCR reads. The sample lists about 250,000 distinct CDR3 sequences; roughly 25% were seen once. On this clonotype: Antigen: not known.

The source is a female patient aged 2-15 years who had a stem cell transplant for congenital amegakaryocytic thrombocytopenia, so the T cells may come from the graft donor. Sequenced material: PBMCs, mostly from graft donor cells, taken 360 days after TCRalphabeta/CD19-depleted stem cell transplant. This chain links TRBV5-4 with TRBJ1-1; 7 nucleotides match TRBD1. DNA of the CDR3: TGTGCCAGCAGCTTACAGGGGCACCCGGAGAGTGAAGCTTTCTTT. Residues: CASSLQGHPESEAFF.